This TCR beta chain was sequenced in a study of human thymus T cells. The study, taken as a whole, reports: Repertoires sampled from thymus and blood appeared biased in V and J gene usage. Related work showed strongly overlapping thymic repertoires across unrelated individuals.

On this clone: Its matching antigen is unknown.

Data came from immunoSEQ multiplex PCR; TCRdb stores just in-frame clones and leaves some out. The table records 100,000 to 150,000 clones, 90% to 95% of them present only once. Obtained as resections during corrective heart surgery, the thymus tissue was then studied. The people who donated were healthy Finnish babies having corrective surgery for congenital heart defects. Germline CDR1 reads SGHTA; CDR2 reads FQGNSA. V shed 1 base, J shed 1 base, and the junction held 3 bases outside the gene matches. The CDR3 consists of 16 residues. This chain connects TRBV7-2 to TRBJ2-3, with 9 nucleotides matching TRBD2. The clonotype originates from a boy in the first two years of life with a congenital heart defect but otherwise immunologically healthy. Specimen: thymus tissue. The CDR3 DNA reads TGTGCCAGCAGCTTAGAAGCGGGGGGCCGCACAGATACGCAGTATTTT. It yields the protein CASSLEAGGRTDTQYF.